These 21 T cell receptor beta chains originate from one sample sequenced in a study of T cell responses to AZD1222 COVID-19 vaccine. Clones were read by immunoSEQ multiplex PCR, and TCRdb kept only the in-frame ones, dropping some. The repertoire holds about 75,000 clones, more than 70% seen once, with more than 8% in the top ten. This sample comprised peripheral blood, obtained 28 days after the second dose of the MenACWY control vaccine. Receptor source: an adult who received the MenACWY meningococcal vaccine as a control.

The rearrangement uses TRBV5-4 and TRBJ1-3; D ambiguous. The ends were cut back, 0 bases at V and 0 bases at J, with 13 bases in the middle. The CDR3 totals 17 residues. Per germline, CDR1 SGHNT and CDR2 YYREEE (reference sequence). The chain's CDR3 is CASSLGGEGGSGNTIYF. CDR3 sequence (DNA): TGTGCCAGCAGCTTGGGTGGGGAAGGAGGCTCTGGAAACACCATATATTTT.

This rearrangement joins TRBV21-1 to TRBJ1-5; the DNA was not compared with TRBD1, the D call given in the table. TRBV21-1 is a recognized pseudogene. This CDR3 has 16 residues. Written as DNA, the CDR3 is TGTGCCAGCAGCAAAAAAGGGACAGAAAGCAATCAGCCCCAGCATTTT. It codes for CASSKKGTESNQPQHF.

This chain connects TRBV9 to TRBJ1-2; 7 bases line up with TRBD1. Germline CDR1 SGDLS, CDR2 YYNGEE. The CDR3 runs 13 residues. V lost 4 bases to trimming and J lost 4 bases; unmatched junction nucleotides: 4. The CDR3 sequence: CASSPRDSYGYTF. The CDR3 DNA sequence: TGTGCCAGCAGCCCTCGGGACAGCTATGGCTACACCTTC.

The rearrangement links TRBV2 to TRBJ1-1; TRBD1 matches 9 bases. Trimming took 6 bases from V and 2 from J; bases not matched to a gene: 7. The CDR3 sequence is 15 residues long. Germline V gives CDR1 SNHLY, CDR2 FYNNEI. CDR3 amino acids: CASRVDRGLNTEAFF. The CDR3 region has the DNA TGTGCCAGCAGGGTAGACAGGGGGTTAAACACTGAAGCTTTCTTT.

The chain combines TRBV15 with TRBJ2-1; possible D gene TRBD1, 5 bases. V was shortened by 2 bases and J by 7 bases, with 9 bases between the two germline ends. Germline lookup yields CDR1 LNHNV and CDR2 YYDKDF (reference sequence). CDR3 size: 13 residues. The chain's CDR3 is CATSRTAGNEQFF. CDR3 coding DNA: TGTGCCACCAGCAGAACGGCAGGGAATGAGCAGTTCTTC.

CDR3 protein: CASSGGQGINEQYF. The CDR3 DNA reads TGTGCCAGCAGCGGAGGACAGGGGATTAACGAGCAGTACTTC. J is TRBJ2-7 and V is TRBV5-4, with 9 bases identical to TRBD1. CDR1 SGHNT and CDR2 YYREEE come from the germline V gene (reference sequence). The V gene end was trimmed by 4 bases and the J gene end by 5 bases; junction bases not matched to a gene: 7. CDR3 length: 14 residues.

The chain uses TRBV29-1 and TRBJ2-3, with 7 positions matching TRBD2. The CDR3 covers 16 residues. From germline, CDR1 is SQVTM and CDR2 ANQGSEA. V was clipped by 4 bases and J by 8 bases; unmatched bases: 18. The CDR3 DNA follows: TGCAGCGTTGCGGGTCTTCGGGGGAGGGTGGACGGTACGCAGTATTTT. Translated, it gives CSVAGLRGRVDGTQYF.

The V gene is TRBV30, the J gene TRBJ1-2; D possibly corresponds to TRBD1 (5 bases). CDR3 length: 13 residues. Germline values: CDR1 GTSNPN, CDR2 SVGIG (reference sequence). V dropped 1 base and J dropped 5 bases, with 11 bases sitting between them. The CDR3: CAWSAQVTYGYTF. The DNA of the CDR3 is TGTGCCTGGAGTGCACAGGTTACTTATGGCTACACCTTC.

The rearrangement uses TRBV7-2 and TRBJ1-2; a weak D match, TRBD1 (5 bases). The V and J ends lost 1 base and 3 bases respectively, with 9 bases between them. This CDR3 has 14 amino acids. Germline CDR1 and CDR2: SGHTA and FQGNSA. DNA for the CDR3: TGTGCCAGCAGCTTAGGGGGGGACGACTATGGCTACACCTTC. Translated, it gives CASSLGGDDYGYTF.

The chain carries TRBV13 and TRBJ1-2; D unresolved. The CDR3 has 11 residues. Trimming stripped 0 bases from V and 8 bases from J, with 4 bases between. Germline CDR1 reads PRHDT; CDR2 reads FYEKMQ (reference sequence). The CDR3 DNA reads as TGTGCCAGCAGCTTAGGCTCGGGCTACACCTTC. This codes for CASSLGSGYTF.

V gene TRBV6-5 combines with J gene TRBJ1-2; possible D gene TRBD1, 6 bases. The V gene lost 6 bases and the J gene lost 8 bases, with 16 bases spanning the gap. The CDR3 is made up of 13 amino acids. The V gene's germline CDR1 is MNHEY and CDR2 SVGAGI. The CDR3 DNA follows: TGTGCCAGCAGATCCACAGGGTCAAGAGGCTACACCTTC. Residues: CASRSTGSRGYTF.

The V call is TRBV5-1, the J call TRBJ1-3; 7 nucleotides align to TRBD1. The V segment lost 0 bases and the J segment 0 bases; nucleotides outside the gene matches: 9. CDR3 length: 18 amino acids. Looked up from germline, CDR1 is SGHRS and CDR2 is YFSETQ. The chain's CDR3 is CASSLGGTAVNSGNTIYF. CDR3 in DNA: TGCGCCAGCAGCTTGGGAGGGACAGCCGTTAACTCTGGAAACACCATATATTTT. Full variable domain (missing parts from reference TRBV5-1 and TRBJ1-3): KAGVTQTPRYLIKTRGQQVTLSCSPISGHRSVSWYQQTPGQGLQFLFEYFSETQRNKGNFPGRFSGRQFSNSRSEMNVSTLELGDSALYLCASSLGGTAVNSGNTIYFGEGSWLTVV.

This chain uses TRBV6-5 with TRBJ1-3, with 8 nucleotides matching TRBD1. CDR1 and CDR2 (germline): MNHEY, SVGAGI. J lost 3 bases, V lost 4 bases, and 5 bases had no gene match. The CDR3 length is 15 residues. CDR3 loop: CASSFDRGFGNTIYF. DNA of the CDR3: TGTGCCAGCAGTTTCGACAGGGGATTTGGAAACACCATATATTTT.

This clone was recorded only once. The chain is built from TRBV5-4 and TRBJ1-3, with D tentatively TRBD1 (6 bases). Trimming pared 0 bases from V and 10 bases from J, leaving 14 bases between. Germline CDR1 is SGHNT and CDR2 is YYREEE (reference sequence). The CDR3 loop spans 14 amino acids. The CDR3 loop is CASSLDGTLRTIYF. Written as DNA, the CDR3 is TGTGCCAGCAGCTTGGACGGGACACTGAGAACCATATATTTT.

The chain recombines TRBV30 with TRBJ2-5; D is unresolved. The CDR3 sequence is 13 residues long. Germline lookup yields CDR1 GTSNPN and CDR2 SVGIG (reference sequence). The ends were cut back, 3 bases at V and 5 bases at J, with 13 bases in the middle. This CDR3 reads CAWSRRLGETQYF. CDR3 coding DNA: TGTGCCTGGAGCAGGCGGTTGGGGGAGACCCAGTACTTC. The complete variable domain, with remaining parts taken from reference TRBV30 and TRBJ2-5, reads SQTIHQWPATLVQPVGSPLSLECTVEGTSNPNLYWYRQAAGRGLQLLFYSVGIGQISSEVPQNLSASRPQDRQFILSSKKLLLSDSGFYLCAWSRRLGETQYFGPGTRLLVL.

The chain employs TRBV4-1 and TRBJ2-7, with 10 bases that match TRBD1. Germline-derived CDR1 and CDR2 are MGHRA and YSYEKL. The CDR3 totals 17 residues. V gave up 0 bases and J gave up 4 bases; unmatched junction bases: 9. CDR3 coding DNA: TGCGCCAGCAGCCAAGACGTTCCGACAGGGGGCGGGTACGAGCAGTACTTC. Its protein product is CASSQDVPTGGGYEQYF.

The rearrangement links TRBV9 to TRBJ1-1, with D perhaps TRBD1 (6 bases). This CDR3 is built from 13 residues. Trimming removed 6 bases at V and 7 bases at J, with 16 bases between. In germline, CDR1 is SGDLS, CDR2 YYNGEE. This CDR3 reads CASTRSSTGEAFF. CDR3 nucleotide sequence: TGTGCCAGCACCCGTTCATCGACAGGTGAAGCTTTCTTT.

The chain couples TRBV11-3 to TRBJ1-1; D is perhaps TRBD1 (5 bases). This CDR3 comprises 16 residues. Trimming left V 1 base short and J 7 bases short, with 19 bases between. Germline loops: CDR1 SGHNT, CDR2 YENEEA. The CDR3 region is CASSLGGGAGPIEAFF. The CDR3 DNA sequence: TGTGCCAGCAGCTTAGGAGGCGGGGCAGGCCCTATTGAAGCTTTCTTT.

The chain uses TRBV6-5 and TRBJ1-6; possible D gene TRBD1, 5 bases. The CDR3 length is 15 residues. The V gene's germline CDR1 is MNHEY and CDR2 SVGAGI. The V end was cut by 7 bases, the J end by 6 bases, with 16 bases between. CDR3 DNA sequence: TGTGCCAGCACCGAGGACGGGGGTATTAATTCACCCCTCCACTTT. It yields the protein CASTEDGGINSPLHF.

V and J are TRBV5-6 and TRBJ2-4; D unclear. Trimming cost V 3 bases and J 3 bases, with 16 bases left between them. This CDR3 comprises 16 residues. Germline lookup yields CDR1 SGHDT and CDR2 YYEEEE. CDR3 nucleotide sequence: TGTGCCAGCAGCTACGGGTCATCTTGGGACAAAAACATTCAGTACTTC. Amino acids: CASSYGSSWDKNIQYF.

This chain links TRBV6-2 or TRBV6-3 with TRBJ2-7; weak D call: TRBD1 (6 bases). There are 15 residues in the CDR3. The germline V gene has CDR1 MNHEY and CDR2 SVGEGT. V lost 5 bases, J lost 2 bases, and 16 bases lay in between. The CDR3 sequence is CASSAPGTPAYEQYF. For the CDR3, the DNA is TGTGCCAGCAGTGCCCCCGGGACACCAGCCTACGAGCAGTACTTC.